The 31 T cell receptor beta chains in this list originate from one sample, sequenced in a study of blood T cell repertoires in COVID-19. Produced via immunoSEQ multiplex PCR; TCRdb's table is partial and in-frame only. The table lists roughly 140,000 clones, 84% of them singletons. Sequencing was done on a sample of PBMCs or T cells enriched from blood (not recorded which). The receptors were gathered from a man aged 45-65 years who had recovered from COVID-19.

The chain recombines TRBV27 with TRBJ2-1, with D maybe TRBD2 (6 bases). From germline, CDR1 is MNHEY and CDR2 SMNVEV (reference sequence). V was cut by 6 bases and J by 1 base, with 10 bases left in between. There are 14 residues in the CDR3. The CDR3 DNA sequence: TGTGCCAGCAGCCTAGCGAGGTCCTACAATGAGCAGTTCTTC. Residues: CASSLARSYNEQFF.

V gene TRBV19 combines with J gene TRBJ2-1; D is possibly TRBD1 (7 bases). V was shortened by 0 bases and J by 8 bases, with 17 bases between the two germline ends. The germline V gene encodes CDR1 LNHDA and CDR2 SQIVND (reference sequence). The CDR3 is 16 amino acids. In nucleotides, the CDR3 is TGTGCCAGTAGTATAGAAGGGGGGCGGGGACAGCATGAGCAGTTCTTC. As protein: CASSIEGGRGQHEQFF.

Points on this clone: Other DNA sequences of this sample code for an identical CDR3. The chain is built from TRBV7-2 and TRBJ1-5, with TRBD1 matching over 9 bases. V lost 5 bases, J lost 2 bases, and 4 bases stayed unmatched. CDR1 and CDR2 (germline): SGHTA, FQGNSA. The CDR3 loop spans 15 amino acids. CDR3 sequence reads: CASSLDRGGNQPQHF. The DNA for the CDR3 is TGTGCCAGCAGCCTCGACAGGGGGGGCAATCAGCCCCAGCATTTT.

V gene TRBV5-5 combines with J gene TRBJ1-1, with 7 bases fitting TRBD1. The germline V gene has CDR1 SGHKS and CDR2 YYEKEE (reference sequence). Trimming at V came to 4 bases and at J to 6 bases, leaving 6 bases not matched to a gene. The CDR3 consists of 13 residues. CDR3 sequence: CASSRTTGAEAFF. Written as DNA, the CDR3 is TGTGCCAGCAGCCGGACTACAGGGGCTGAAGCTTTCTTT.

The chain couples TRBV15 to TRBJ2-7; D is ambiguous. CDR1 and CDR2 from the germline V gene are LNHNV and YYDKDF (reference sequence). This CDR3 contains 16 residues. Trimming pared 1 base from V and 7 bases from J, leaving 20 bases between. Here the CDR3 reads CATSRAAGATHVEQYF. CDR3 bases: TGTGCCACCAGCAGAGCTGCTGGAGCCACCCACGTTGAGCAGTACTTC. The whole variable domain, remainder taken from reference TRBV15 and TRBJ2-7, is DAMVIQNPRYQVTQFGKPVTLSCSQTLNHNVMYWYQQKSSQAPKLLFHYYDKDFNNEADTPDNFQSRRPNTSFCFLDIRSPGLGDTAMYLCATSRAAGATHVEQYFGPGTRLTVT.

This clone was detected once. The chain links TRBV15 to TRBJ2-1; TRBD2 matches at 9 bases. V lost 3 bases and J lost 2; bases outside the gene matches: 8. Germline V gives CDR1 LNHNV, CDR2 YYDKDF (reference sequence). This CDR3 is 17 amino acids long. The CDR3, as DNA: TGTGCCACCAGCAGCCCCAGGACTAGCGCACCCTACAATGAGCAGTTCTTC. This sequence encodes CATSSPRTSAPYNEQFF. The whole variable domain, filled in from reference TRBV15 and TRBJ2-1, reads DAMVIQNPRYQVTQFGKPVTLSCSQTLNHNVMYWYQQKSSQAPKLLFHYYDKDFNNEADTPDNFQSRRPNTSFCFLDIRSPGLGDTAMYLCATSSPRTSAPYNEQFFGPGTRLTVL.

In this sample, this clone turned up once. J is TRBJ2-3 and V is TRBV12-3 or TRBV12-4; the match to TRBD1 covers 7 bases. The CDR3 is made up of 13 amino acids. V gave up 7 bases and J gave up 1 base; unmatched junction bases: 2. DNA of the CDR3: TGTGCCAGCACGACAGGGCGCACAGATACGCAGTATTTT. This sequence encodes CASTTGRTDTQYF.

This rearrangement joins TRBV6-5 to TRBJ1-1, with 9 bases that match TRBD1. J lost 5 bases, V lost 7 bases, and 8 bases had no gene match. Germline values: CDR1 MNHEY, CDR2 SVGAGI. The length of the CDR3 is 14 residues. The CDR3 coding sequence is TGTGCCAGCACCGAACAGGGGGCGCGGACTGAAGCTTTCTTT. It translates to CASTEQGARTEAFF.

The rearrangement joins TRBV19 to TRBJ1-2, with 10 bases lining up with TRBD1. Trimming cost V 4 bases and J 7 bases; bases outside gene matches: 12. Per germline, CDR1 LNHDA and CDR2 SQIVND (reference sequence). The CDR3 covers 16 residues. Written as DNA, the CDR3 is TGTGCCAGTAGTACCCGGGACAGGGGCCGGACCCCTGGCTACACCTTC. It codes for CASSTRDRGRTPGYTF.

V is TRBV11-3 and J is TRBJ1-3; 9 nucleotides match TRBD1. The CDR3 consists of 16 residues. CDR1 SGHNT and CDR2 YENEEA come from the germline V gene. Unmatched junction bases numbered 4, after V lost 4 bases and J lost 0 bases. The CDR3 reads CASSSRTGVSGNTIYF. The CDR3 DNA sequence: TGTGCCAGCAGCTCGAGGACAGGGGTCTCTGGAAACACCATATATTTT.

The J gene is TRBJ1-2, the V gene TRBV3-1 (or the pseudogene TRBV3-2); TRBD1 might be the D (6 bases). V was cut by 2 bases and J by 3 bases, with 13 bases left in between. This CDR3 is 15 amino acids long. Germline V gene lookup returns CDR1 LGHDT and CDR2 YNNKEL (reference sequence). The CDR3 DNA is TGTGCCAGCAGCCAACTGCGGGGGCCGGACTATGGCTACACCTTC. Translation gives CASSQLRGPDYGYTF.

The chain has TRBV19 and TRBJ2-1, with TRBD1 identical over 8 bases. The V segment lost 5 bases and the J segment 3 bases; nucleotides outside the gene matches: 6. Germline CDR1 LNHDA, CDR2 SQIVND (reference sequence). The CDR3 extends over 15 amino acids. The CDR3 region has the DNA TGTGCCAGTAGTCACCGGGACAGGAACTACAATGAGCAGTTCTTC. Protein product: CASSHRDRNYNEQFF.

The chain has TRBV3-1 (or the pseudogene TRBV3-2) and TRBJ1-2; the D is unclear. CDR1 is LGHDT and CDR2 is YNNKEL in the germline V gene (reference sequence). Deletions cut 0 bases from V and 8 bases from J, with 10 bases between. The CDR3 totals 13 residues. CDR3 sequence: CASSQDLASGYTF. CDR3 in DNA: TGTGCCAGCAGCCAAGATCTAGCTTCGGGCTACACCTTC.

V usage is TRBV2 and J usage is TRBJ1-1, with D possibly matching TRBD1 (6 bases). The germline V gene encodes CDR1 SNHLY and CDR2 FYNNEI. The CDR3 loop spans 14 amino acids. V lost 4 bases, J lost 5 bases, and 14 bases lay in between. CDR3 sequence reads: CASSGTRGGTEAFF. CDR3 bases: TGTGCCAGCAGTGGTACTAGGGGGGGAACTGAAGCTTTCTTT.

The V call is TRBV18, the J call TRBJ2-5; no clear D. V gave up 4 bases and J gave up 2 bases, with 8 bases separating them. Germline V CDR1 and CDR2: KGHSH, LQKENI. The CDR3 is made up of 13 amino acids. CDR3 coding DNA: TGTGCCAGCTCACAACAGAAACAAGAGACCCAGTACTTC. This encodes CASSQQKQETQYF.

The CDR3 reads CASSLGVEEKLFF. The CDR3 DNA is TGCGCCAGCAGCTTGGGAGTTGAGGAAAAACTGTTTTTT. The gene calls are TRBV5-1 and TRBJ1-4, with D hard to call. Germline lookup yields CDR1 SGHRS and CDR2 YFSETQ. The CDR3 is 13 amino acids. V dropped 0 bases and J dropped 8 bases, with 8 bases sitting between them.

This clone was recorded once. This chain joins TRBV2 and TRBJ1-2; D is uncertain. This CDR3 has 12 amino acids. CDR1 is SNHLY and CDR2 is FYNNEI in the germline V gene. Trimming took 9 bases from V and 2 from J, leaving 10 bases between them. DNA of the CDR3: TGTGCCAGTACAGAAAGGAACTATGGCTACACCTTC. It is translated as CASTERNYGYTF.

CDR3 amino acids: CASSLKQRHSPLHF. The CDR3 DNA follows: TGTGCCAGCAGCTTAAAGCAGCGTCACTCACCCCTCCACTTT. The J gene is TRBJ1-6, the V gene TRBV7-2; D not resolved. V was pared by 2 bases and J by 10 bases, with 12 bases between. The CDR3 runs 14 residues. The germline V gene has CDR1 SGHTA and CDR2 FQGNSA.

The gene calls are TRBV9 and TRBJ1-1; D perhaps matches TRBD1 (6 bases). Trimming cost V 0 bases and J 4 bases, with 13 bases left between them. Germline-derived CDR1 and CDR2 are SGDLS and YYNGEE. CDR3 size: 15 residues. DNA for the CDR3: TGTGCCAGCAGCGTAGCTGGGGGGGGGCGCACTGAAGCTTTCTTT. It encodes CASSVAGGGRTEAFF.

The rearrangement joins TRBV18 to TRBJ1-1; unclear D gene. Germline CDR1 KGHSH, CDR2 LQKENI. V lost 5 bases and J lost 3, with 16 bases in between. The CDR3 length is 15 residues. CDR3 region: CASSSAAAGYTEAFF. The CDR3 DNA sequence: TGTGCCAGCTCATCGGCCGCGGCGGGCTACACTGAAGCTTTCTTT.

J is TRBJ1-2 and V is TRBV4-3, with a possible D match to TRBD1 (5 bases). V was clipped by 0 bases and J by 4 bases, with 12 bases between them. The CDR3 totals 15 residues. CDR1 is LGHNA and CDR2 is YSLEER in the germline V gene. The CDR3 nucleotides read TGCGCCAGCAGCCAAGAACTGGGCAGGGTCTATGGCTACACCTTC. Amino acids: CASSQELGRVYGYTF.

This chain joins TRBV15 and TRBJ2-5; 9 positions agree with TRBD2. Germline V gene sequence: CDR1 LNHNV, CDR2 YYDKDF (reference sequence). The CDR3 has 17 amino acids. With V trimmed by 0 bases and J by 0 bases, 5 bases remained unmatched. CDR3 bases: TGTGCCACCAGCAGAGATGGGAGCGGGGGGTACCAAGAGACCCAGTACTTC. Amino acids: CATSRDGSGGYQETQYF.

This clone was seen a few times. The rearrangement links TRBV2 to TRBJ1-3; D is unclear. Germline values: CDR1 SNHLY, CDR2 FYNNEI. V was shortened by 1 base and J by 4 bases, with 8 bases between the two germline ends. This CDR3 spans 14 amino acids. The CDR3 loop is CASSEVESGNTIYF. The CDR3 DNA reads as TGTGCCAGCAGTGAAGTGGAGTCCGGAAACACCATATATTTT.

This clone was seen a single time. The V gene is TRBV3-1 (or the pseudogene TRBV3-2), the J gene TRBJ2-3, with 7 bases aligning to TRBD2. Germline values: CDR1 LGHDT, CDR2 YNNKEL (reference sequence). V trimming: 4 bases; J trimming: 4 bases; junction bases outside the gene matches: 17. The CDR3 has 18 residues. The CDR3 DNA sequence: TGTGCCAGCAGCCTAAGATCCCCACTAGCGTTGCTCCCAGATACGCAGTATTTT. Translated: CASSLRSPLALLPDTQYF.

J is TRBJ1-1 and V is TRBV11-3, with D perhaps TRBD1 (6 bases). CDR1 and CDR2 (germline): SGHNT, YENEEA. The V gene lost 6 bases and the J gene lost 4 bases, with 12 bases spanning the gap. The CDR3 consists of 13 residues. The CDR3 region has the DNA TGTGCCAGCAGTCAAAACAGGGCCACTGAAGCTTTCTTT. This sequence encodes CASSQNRATEAFF.

J is TRBJ1-5 and V is TRBV10-2; TRBD1 agrees at 9 bases. There are 14 residues in the CDR3. CDR1 is WSHSY and CDR2 is SAAADI in the germline V gene. V gave up 6 bases and J gave up 4 bases; unmatched junction bases: 4. Here the CDR3 reads CASRGQGPNQPQHF. Here the CDR3 DNA reads TGCGCCAGCAGGGGACAGGGACCAAATCAGCCCCAGCATTTT.

The CDR3 sequence: CASSGLGQSNTEAFF. In DNA form, the CDR3 reads TGTGCCAGCAGCGGACTGGGACAGAGCAACACTGAAGCTTTCTTT. The J gene is TRBJ1-1, the V gene TRBV5-4; TRBD1 matches at 7 bases. This CDR3 has 15 amino acids. The trim removed 4 bases at V and 2 bases at J, leaving 8 bases unmatched. Germline V gives CDR1 SGHNT, CDR2 YYREEE (reference sequence).

This clone was observed once. V usage is TRBV12-5 and J usage is TRBJ2-5, with TRBD2 matching 9 bases. CDR3 length: 17 residues. After removal of 1 base from V and 5 bases from J, the junction contained 11 bases not matched to a gene. The V gene's germline CDR1 is LGHNT and CDR2 FRNRAP. The CDR3 DNA follows: TGTGCTAGTGGTTTGGCAAGGATAGCGGGGGTCGCGGAGACCCAGTACTTC. Residues: CASGLARIAGVAETQYF. The full variable domain, with the rest looked up from reference TRBV12-5 and TRBJ2-5, is DARVTQTPRHKVTEMGQEVTMRCQPILGHNTVFWYRQTMMQGLELLAYFRNRAPLDDSGMPKDRFSAEMPDATLATLKIQPSEPRDSAVYFCASGLARIAGVAETQYFGPGTRLLVL.

The chain carries TRBV9 and TRBJ2-7; TRBD2 agrees at 15 bases. After removal of 4 bases from V and 6 bases from J, the junction contained 14 bases not matched to a gene. Germline CDR1 and CDR2: SGDLS and YYNGEE. CDR3 length equals 18 residues. CDR3 in amino acids: CASSRGLAGGSRRGEQYF. Written as DNA, the CDR3 is TGTGCCAGCAGCCGAGGACTAGCGGGGGGGTCGAGGCGGGGCGAGCAGTACTTC.

The genes are TRBV7-8 and TRBJ2-5; no clear D gene. V was trimmed by 3 bases and J by 5 bases, leaving 7 bases between them. This CDR3 region has 12 residues. The V gene's germline CDR1 is SGHVS and CDR2 FQNEAQ. In DNA, the CDR3 is TGTGCCAGCAGCTTGTTCCGTGAGACCCAGTACTTC. Translated: CASSLFRETQYF.

V and J are TRBV6-5 and TRBJ1-6; 8 bases are shared with TRBD1. V dropped 6 bases and J dropped 2; count of bases not matched to a gene: 0. The CDR3 extends over 14 amino acids. CDR1 is MNHEY and CDR2 is SVGAGI in the germline V gene. This CDR3 reads CASRGQAYNSPLHF. In DNA form, the CDR3 reads TGTGCCAGCAGGGGACAGGCCTATAATTCACCCCTCCACTTT.